The 28 T cell receptor beta chains given below trace back to one sample, sequenced in a study of blood T cell repertoires in COVID-19. TCRdb's table, derived via immunoSEQ multiplex PCR, lists solely in-frame clones and lacks some. In the table there are fewer than 85,000 clones, around 90% of which are singletons. The specimen was peripheral blood. The source of these receptors is a man aged 55 to 69 with acute or convalescent COVID-19.

This chain links TRBV5-1 with TRBJ2-6; 9 bases map to TRBD1. Per germline, CDR1 SGHRS and CDR2 YFSETQ. The V gene end was trimmed by 0 bases and the J gene end by 2 bases; junction bases not matched to a gene: 6. The CDR3 loop spans 18 amino acids. The CDR3 nucleotides read TGCGCCAGCAGCTTGGCTGGGACAGGGTTGGCTGGGGCCAACGTCCTGACTTTC. Translation gives CASSLAGTGLAGANVLTF.

The V call is TRBV2, the J call TRBJ1-4, with D possibly being TRBD1 (5 bases). From germline, CDR1 is SNHLY and CDR2 FYNNEI. CDR3 length equals 12 residues. V was pared by 8 bases and J by 7 bases, with 11 bases between. DNA for the CDR3: TGTGCCAGCTCGGAGGGGTCTGAAAAACTGTTTTTT. Translated: CASSEGSEKLFF.

The chain combines TRBV19 with TRBJ1-6; D call uncertain. Germline CDR1 reads LNHDA; CDR2 reads SQIVND (reference sequence). V was shortened by 3 bases and J by 7 bases, with 13 bases between the two germline ends. The CDR3 runs 15 residues. DNA for the CDR3: TGTGCCAGTAGTATGAGCGACGGTAGAAATTCACCCCTCCACTTT. This codes for CASSMSDGRNSPLHF.

A note on this clone: It is unclear where the CDR3 begins or ends on the DNA, so no DNA is shown, and the CDR3 is as TCRdb lists it. The J gene is TRBJ1-5, the V gene TRBV6-5; the table's D call, TRBD1, has no DNA check behind it. In germline, CDR1 is MNHEY, CDR2 SVGAGI. Inclusive of both ends, the CDR3 amounts to 15 amino acids. The CDR3 spells CASSTSTGVGQPQHF.

In its sample, this clone was seen once. The CDR3, as DNA: TGTGCCAGCAGTTACTCATGGGGGGTGCAGTATTTT. This sequence encodes CASSYSWGVQYF. The chain links TRBV6-2 or TRBV6-3 to TRBJ2-3; TRBD2 is a possible D gene (6 bases). The CDR3 extends over 12 amino acids. Between the trimmed V and J ends, which lost 0 bases and 11 bases, there was a span of 9 bases. Germline-derived CDR1 and CDR2 are MNHEY and SVGEGT.

The CDR3 coding sequence is TGTGCCAGCAGCTTCGGTCCTAGTCAGCCCCAGCATTTT. It codes for CASSFGPSQPQHF. The rearrangement links TRBV11-2 to TRBJ1-5; D unclear. Germline CDR1 is SGHAT and CDR2 is FQNNGV. V lost 3 bases and J 6 bases, leaving 9 bases between the germline ends. The CDR3 length is 13 residues.

The chain links TRBV4-3 to TRBJ1-5; D unresolved. Trimming removed 0 bases at V and 5 bases at J, with 11 bases between. The germline gives CDR1 LGHNA, CDR2 YSLEER. The CDR3 runs to 15 residues. The CDR3 DNA reads as TGCGCCAGCAGCCAAGATATCTCGTCGGATCAGCCCCAGCATTTT. It codes for CASSQDISSDQPQHF.

The V call is TRBV19, the J call TRBJ1-1; TRBD1 matches at 8 bases. Trimming took 5 bases from V and 5 from J; bases not matched to a gene: 16. CDR1 and CDR2 from the germline V gene are LNHDA and SQIVND (reference sequence). The CDR3 has 17 amino acids. The CDR3 sequence: CASSGKRTGLLWTEAFF. CDR3 in DNA: TGTGCCAGTAGTGGAAAAAGGACAGGGCTCTTGTGGACTGAAGCTTTCTTT.

V and J are TRBV12-5 and TRBJ1-3; D gene ambiguous. V dropped 4 bases and J dropped 3 bases, with 7 bases sitting between them. The CDR3 sequence is 13 residues long. Germline loops: CDR1 LGHNT, CDR2 FRNRAP. CDR3 sequence reads: CASGSLGGNTIYF. Here the CDR3 DNA reads TGTGCTAGTGGTTCGCTCGGTGGAAACACCATATATTTT.

This clone was counted once. The chain uses TRBV4-3 and TRBJ1-6, with 9 bases matching TRBD1. The CDR3 totals 15 residues. Germline values: CDR1 LGHNA, CDR2 YSLEER. Losses at the gene ends were 3 bases for V and 9 bases for J; bases not matched to a gene: 6. CDR3 residues: CASSQMTGGSSPLHF. Here the CDR3 DNA reads TGCGCCAGCAGCCAGATGACAGGGGGGAGTTCACCCCTCCACTTT.

The chain employs TRBV2 and TRBJ2-5; 13 bases are shared with TRBD2. CDR1 and CDR2 (germline): SNHLY, FYNNEI. The CDR3 runs 18 residues. V shed 6 bases, J shed 2 bases, and the junction held 12 bases outside the gene matches. CDR3 sequence reads: CASSPQPGLAGSQETQYF. The CDR3 DNA is TGTGCCAGCAGCCCCCAACCGGGACTAGCGGGAAGTCAAGAGACCCAGTACTTC.

This chain connects TRBV4-3 to TRBJ2-6; D uncertain. This CDR3 contains 15 residues. Per germline, CDR1 LGHNA and CDR2 YSLEER. Trimming took 4 bases from V and 0 from J, leaving 7 bases between them. The CDR3 sequence is CASSPYSSGANVLTF. The CDR3, as DNA: TGCGCCAGCAGCCCATACAGCTCTGGGGCCAACGTCCTGACTTTC.

This rearrangement joins TRBV21-1 to TRBJ2-1; the DNA was not used to check the table's D call, TRBD1. TRBV21-1 is a recognized pseudogene. The CDR3 loop spans 16 amino acids. CDR3 in amino acids: CASSRGQGLLENEQFF. In nucleotides, the CDR3 is TGTGCCAGCAGCAGAGGACAGGGGCTCTTGGAAAATGAGCAGTTCTTC.

This chain joins TRBV10-3 and TRBJ1-1; 8 bases are a match to TRBD1. The germline V gene has CDR1 ENHRY and CDR2 SYGVKD. The CDR3 runs 15 residues. Losses at the gene ends were 2 bases for V and 2 bases for J; bases not matched to a gene: 4. In nucleotides, the CDR3 is TGTGCCATCAGTGAGCGACAGGGGTCCAACACTGAAGCTTTCTTT. This translates into CAISERQGSNTEAFF.

The V call is TRBV5-6, the J call TRBJ1-5, with TRBD1 matching over 9 bases. Germline trimming cut 0 bases from V and 6 bases from J; bases unmatched to any gene: 1. Germline assignment: CDR1 SGHDT and CDR2 YYEEEE. The CDR3 has 14 residues. DNA for the CDR3: TGTGCCAGCAGCTTGGGACAGGGGGTTCAGCCCCAGCATTTT. Protein: CASSLGQGVQPQHF.

The chain couples TRBV30 to TRBJ2-5; 7 nucleotides match TRBD2. CDR1 is GTSNPN, CDR2 SVGIG, per germline (reference sequence). The V and J ends lost 4 bases and 7 bases, in that order; junction bases with no gene match: 12. The CDR3 totals 14 residues. CDR3 in amino acids: CAWKKVSGVGTQYF. DNA of the CDR3: TGTGCCTGGAAGAAGGTGAGCGGGGTTGGGACCCAGTACTTC.

This clone was seen only once. The chain couples TRBV19 to TRBJ1-2; TRBD1 might be the D (5 bases). The CDR3 covers 13 residues. Germline lookup yields CDR1 LNHDA and CDR2 SQIVND (reference sequence). V lost 6 bases and J lost 0, with 8 bases in between. In DNA form, the CDR3 reads TGTGCCAGTAGAACGGGGGCTAACTATGGCTACACCTTC. Residues: CASRTGANYGYTF.

CDR3 nucleotides: TGTGCCAGCAGCACTAGCGGGGGGGCTTACAATGAGCAGTTCTTC. This sequence encodes CASSTSGGAYNEQFF. The rearrangement uses TRBV27 and TRBJ2-1, with 13 bases fitting TRBD2. In germline, CDR1 is MNHEY, CDR2 SMNVEV (reference sequence). CDR3 length: 15 amino acids. V trimming: 6 bases; J trimming: 4 bases; junction bases outside the gene matches: 3.

The CDR3 loop reads CASSPQGHGETQYF. For the CDR3, the DNA is TGTGCCAGCTCACCGCAGGGTCATGGAGAGACCCAGTACTTC. This chain joins TRBV18 and TRBJ2-5; perhaps TRBD1 as D (5 bases). The germline V gene has CDR1 KGHSH and CDR2 LQKENI. The CDR3 length is 14 residues. The germline V and J ends were trimmed by 3 bases and 4 bases, with 12 bases remaining between them.

The V call is TRBV7-3, the J call TRBJ1-2; 7 bases fit TRBD1. Unmatched junction bases numbered 21, after V lost 5 bases and J lost 3 bases. The V gene's germline CDR1 is SGHTA and CDR2 FQGTGA. CDR3 length: 19 amino acids. The CDR3 DNA reads as TGTGCCAGCAGCCAATACCCGGGAGAGGGGGCGCATTATGACTATGGCTACACCTTC. As protein: CASSQYPGEGAHYDYGYTF. Supplemented by reference TRBV7-3 and TRBJ1-2, the full variable domain reads GAGVSQTPSNKVTEKGKYVELRCDPISGHTALYWYRQSLGQGPEFLIYFQGTGAADDSGLPNDRFFAVRPEGSVSTLKIQRTERGDSAVYLCASSQYPGEGAHYDYGYTFGSGTRLTVV.

To note about this clone: A read error may account for a junction end that differs from germline. The V and J genes are TRBV12-3 or TRBV12-4 and TRBJ2-7, with TRBD1 matching 9 bases. This CDR3 has 13 amino acids. The CDR3 region is CASSKGQGPFRGF. The CDR3 nucleotides are TGTGCCAGCAGTAAGGGACAGGGTCCATTTCGAGGCTTC.

V is TRBV5-8 and J is TRBJ1-3, with a tentative D call TRBD1 (6 bases). V lost 6 bases and J lost 2, with 18 bases in between. Germline V CDR1 and CDR2: SGHTS, YDEGEE. This CDR3 region has 16 residues. CDR3 nucleotides: TGTGCCAGCACCCATCCGGGGGGGGGCACTGGAAACACCATATATTTT. Translation gives CASTHPGGGTGNTIYF.

A single count supports this clone. The chain employs TRBV5-1 and TRBJ1-2; D might be TRBD1 (5 bases). Germline CDR1 reads SGHRS; CDR2 reads YFSETQ. V was clipped by 0 bases and J by 1 base, with 10 bases between them. The CDR3 has 15 residues. The CDR3 DNA sequence: TGCGCCAGCAGCTTGGGACAGACCTTTAACTATGGCTACACCTTC. It translates to CASSLGQTFNYGYTF.

The V gene is TRBV5-1, the J gene TRBJ2-3; 7 bases are a match to TRBD1. Germline CDR1 reads SGHRS; CDR2 reads YFSETQ. V lost 0 bases and J lost 14; bases outside the gene matches: 6. The CDR3 sequence is 12 residues long. DNA of the CDR3: TGCGCCAGCAGCTTGGAGACAGGGAGCTTGTATTTT. This gives the protein CASSLETGSLYF.

The J gene is TRBJ1-4, the V gene TRBV7-2; weak D call: TRBD1 (6 bases). The CDR3 runs to 15 residues. V was pared by 5 bases and J by 8 bases, with 18 bases between. Germline-derived CDR1 and CDR2 are SGHTA and FQGNSA. CDR3 DNA: TGTGCCAGCAGCCTAAACTCAGGAAGGGGGGAAAAACTGTTTTTT. It encodes CASSLNSGRGEKLFF.

This rearrangement joins TRBV6-5 to TRBJ1-2, with TRBD1 identical over 7 bases. Per germline, CDR1 MNHEY and CDR2 SVGAGI. CDR3 size: 16 residues. Germline trimming cut 0 bases from V and 4 bases from J; bases unmatched to any gene: 8. The DNA of the CDR3 is TGTGCCAGCAGTTACTCTTGGGGACAGAAGATCTATGGCTACACCTTC. Its translation is CASSYSWGQKIYGYTF.

The chain joins TRBV28 to TRBJ2-1, with 9 nucleotides matching TRBD1. The germline V gene encodes CDR1 MDHEN and CDR2 SYDVKM. The ends lost 5 bases at V and 6 bases at J; junction bases unmatched: 11. This CDR3 has 16 amino acids. The CDR3 DNA reads TGTGCCAGCAGTCGGCCCTCCGGACAGGGGTTCAATGAGCAGTTCTTC. This gives the protein CASSRPSGQGFNEQFF.

The genes are TRBV6-2 or TRBV6-3 and TRBJ1-1; TRBD1 might be the D (5 bases). The V gene lost 0 bases and the J gene lost 8 bases, with 13 bases spanning the gap. The CDR3 has 14 amino acids. Germline V lookup: CDR1 MNHEY, CDR2 SVGEGT. CDR3 in amino acids: CASSYSGINREAFF. The DNA for the CDR3 is TGTGCCAGCAGTTACTCAGGAATCAACAGGGAAGCTTTCTTT.